Sequencing of this T cell receptor (beta chain) was carried out in a study of post-analysis software for immune sequencing data (dated by TCRdb to the mid-2010s). Describing the broader study: The recorded disease courses included relapsing-remitting, secondary progressive and progressive-relapsing multiple sclerosis, and some patients had no subtype annotation. The patient repertoires were set against ten to eleven previously published healthy control repertoires from donors whose ages ranged from roughly 6 to 27 years. A subset of samples was prepared in parallel using single-end sample barcoding, then pooled and co-amplified after Illumina adapter ligation.

Here is what the overall study found, with its caveats: Normalized Chao1 diversity was significantly lower in multiple sclerosis patients than controls, suggesting substantial peripheral T-cell clonal expansion. Strong co-clustering of samples prepared in the same batch was shown by direct clustering with F measure, prompting a batch-effect correction. The control group was slightly older than the multiple sclerosis patient group.

In this sample, this clonotype turned up a few times. Its antigen is not yet known. One base away there is no much larger clone; base qualities are not given. Library creation used PCR. Sequenced using an Illumina HiSeq 2500. Unique molecular identifiers were incorporated into TCR beta cDNA libraries to reduce PCR and sequencing biases. Per 1 to 10 million input T cells, roughly 0.5 million cDNA molecules were obtained, such that each molecule approximated one T cell. The patient libraries were prepared and sequenced using the same protocol as the earlier healthy control dataset. Samples belonging to the same batch were prepared together, multiplexed and sequenced on a shared HiSeq lane. The paper's processing steps were these. MIGEC handled the raw barcoded reads, throwing out single-read molecular identifier groups before consensus assembly and CDR3 extraction. Clonotype tables were post-analysed with VDJtools, and diversity was normalized by down-sampling all datasets to the smallest sample size. In repertoire overlap clustering, CDR3 amino acid sequences, but not nucleotide sequences, were matched to correct batch-related cross-sample contamination. TCRdb passed the public sequencing reads through fastp at Q25 and MiXCR, retaining productive beta sequences. One record per CDR3 amino acid sequence lists the most common genes and DNA. For this entry, the V and J calls and clone size follow TCRdb and not the study's own pipeline. In all, the sample holds about 380,000 distinct CDR3 sequences, and 30% to 45% of those were seen once. The leading ten clones occupy over 10% of the sample.

TCR beta repertoires were profiled from peripheral blood of approximately 13 young patients with multiple sclerosis to demonstrate the VDJtools post-analysis software. The multiple sclerosis patients were children and adolescents between roughly 6 and 15 years of age. Source material: blood. This clonotype was obtained from a girl aged 10-17 years with multiple sclerosis.

The sequence in DNA is TGTGCCAGCAGTATTCACCGGGACATCTCTGAAAAACTGTTTTTT. It specifies CASSIHRDISEKLFF. The V and J genes are TRBV6-1 and TRBJ1-4; the D segment could be TRBD1, given 6 matching bases. The CDR3 runs 15 amino acids, cysteine and phenylalanine included. The DNA shown is the 45-base CDR3, in frame from base 1. CDR1 and CDR2 are drawn from the germline V gene: MNHNS, SASEGT. A distance of 17 bases separates the germline ends of V and J, which lose 5 bases and 7 bases respectively.